Detailed here is one TCR beta chain. As yet, its antigen is unknown. V lost 5 bases and J 0 bases, leaving 8 bases between the germline ends. CDR3 length: 13 amino acids. From germline, CDR1 is LGHNT and CDR2 FRNRAP. The sample comes from a study of T cells in localized non-small cell lung cancer. Profiling relied on immunoSEQ multiplex PCR, and the TCRdb table lists in-frame clones only, not all of them. Among roughly 24,000 clones listed, 80% to 95% were seen once. The study's findings and limits: One tumor region alone was sequenced, and heterogeneity therefore remains possible. Uninvolved adjacent lung showed the highest T cell clonality, exceeding tumor. The study detected a median roughly 61 of the top 100 tumor clones in adjacent lung. Longer overall survival was seen with higher T cell density measured in blood.

This chain uses TRBV12-5 with TRBJ2-7; D may be TRBD2 (6 bases). The material was peripheral blood, obtained before any cancer treatment. The source is a female donor over 55 with stage II squamous cell lung carcinoma. The CDR3 region has the DNA TGTGCTAGTGGTCGGGGGAGCTCCTACGAGCAGTACTTC. Translating it yields CASGRGSSYEQYF.